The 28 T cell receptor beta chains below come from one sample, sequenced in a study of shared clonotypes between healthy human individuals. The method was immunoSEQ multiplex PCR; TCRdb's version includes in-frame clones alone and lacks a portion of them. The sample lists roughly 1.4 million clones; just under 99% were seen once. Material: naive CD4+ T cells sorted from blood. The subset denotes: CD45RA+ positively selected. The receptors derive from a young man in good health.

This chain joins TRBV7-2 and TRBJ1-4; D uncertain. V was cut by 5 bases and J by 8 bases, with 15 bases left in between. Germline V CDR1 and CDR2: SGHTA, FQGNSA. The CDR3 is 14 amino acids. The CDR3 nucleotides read TGTGCCAGCAGCCACGGAATAGCCGGCGAAAAACTGTTTTTT. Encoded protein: CASSHGIAGEKLFF.

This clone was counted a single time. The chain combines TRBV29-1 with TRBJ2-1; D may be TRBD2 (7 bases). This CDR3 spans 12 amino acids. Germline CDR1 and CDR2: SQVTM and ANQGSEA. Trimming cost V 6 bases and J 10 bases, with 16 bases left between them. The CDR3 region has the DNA TGCAGCGTCGTCGGCGGGGGCTCAGAGCAGTTCTTC. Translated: CSVVGGGSEQFF.

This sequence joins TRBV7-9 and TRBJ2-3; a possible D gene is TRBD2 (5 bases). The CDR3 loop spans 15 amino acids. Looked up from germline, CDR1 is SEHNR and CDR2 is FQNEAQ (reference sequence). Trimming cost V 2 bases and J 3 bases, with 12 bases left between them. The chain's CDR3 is CASSLWTSTTDTQYF. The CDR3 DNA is TGTGCCAGCAGCTTATGGACTTCTACAACAGATACGCAGTATTTT.

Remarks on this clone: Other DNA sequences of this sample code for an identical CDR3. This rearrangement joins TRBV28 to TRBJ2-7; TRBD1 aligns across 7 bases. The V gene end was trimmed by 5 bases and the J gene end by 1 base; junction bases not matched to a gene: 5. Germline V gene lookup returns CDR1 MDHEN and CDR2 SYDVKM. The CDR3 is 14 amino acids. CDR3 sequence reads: CASSRTGGSYEQYF. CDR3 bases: TGTGCCAGCAGTCGGACAGGTGGTTCCTACGAGCAGTACTTC. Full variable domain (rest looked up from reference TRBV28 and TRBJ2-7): DVKVTQSSRYLVKRTGEKVFLECVQDMDHENMFWYRQDPGLGLRLIYFSYDVKMKEKGDIPEGYSVSREKKERFSLILESASTNQTSMYLCASSRTGGSYEQYFGPGTRLTVT.

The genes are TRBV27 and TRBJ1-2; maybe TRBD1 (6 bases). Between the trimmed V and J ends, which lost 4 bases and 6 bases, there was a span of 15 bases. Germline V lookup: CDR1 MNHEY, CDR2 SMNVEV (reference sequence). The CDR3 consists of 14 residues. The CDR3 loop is CASSSPGVENGYTF. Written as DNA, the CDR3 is TGTGCCAGCAGTTCCCCAGGGGTCGAGAATGGCTACACCTTC.

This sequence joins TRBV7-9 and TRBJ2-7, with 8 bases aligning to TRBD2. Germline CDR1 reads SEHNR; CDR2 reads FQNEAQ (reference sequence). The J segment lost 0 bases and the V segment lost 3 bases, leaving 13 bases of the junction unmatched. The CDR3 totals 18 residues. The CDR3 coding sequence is TGTGCCAGCAGCTTTTACCCCCTCGCGGCGGGAGGCTCCTACGAGCAGTACTTC. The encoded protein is CASSFYPLAAGGSYEQYF.

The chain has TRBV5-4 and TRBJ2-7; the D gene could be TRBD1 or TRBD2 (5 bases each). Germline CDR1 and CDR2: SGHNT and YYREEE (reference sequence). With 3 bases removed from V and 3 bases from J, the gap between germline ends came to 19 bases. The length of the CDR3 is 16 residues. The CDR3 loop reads CASSSHRDRLNYEQYF. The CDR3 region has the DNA TGTGCCAGCAGCTCGCACCGGGACCGCTTAAACTACGAGCAGTACTTC.

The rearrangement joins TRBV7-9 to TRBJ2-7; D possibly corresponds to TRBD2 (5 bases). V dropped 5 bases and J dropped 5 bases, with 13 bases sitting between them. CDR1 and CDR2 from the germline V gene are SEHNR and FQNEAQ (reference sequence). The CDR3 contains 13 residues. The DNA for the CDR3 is TGTGCCAGCAGCGATCGAGGGTGGCACGAGCAGTACTTC. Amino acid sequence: CASSDRGWHEQYF.

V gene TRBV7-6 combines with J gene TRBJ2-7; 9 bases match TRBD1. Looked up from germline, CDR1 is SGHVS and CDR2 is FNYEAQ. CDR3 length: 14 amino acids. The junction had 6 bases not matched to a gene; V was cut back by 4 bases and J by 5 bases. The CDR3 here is CASSSGQGFHEQYF. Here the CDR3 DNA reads TGTGCCAGCAGCTCGGGACAGGGTTTCCACGAGCAGTACTTC.

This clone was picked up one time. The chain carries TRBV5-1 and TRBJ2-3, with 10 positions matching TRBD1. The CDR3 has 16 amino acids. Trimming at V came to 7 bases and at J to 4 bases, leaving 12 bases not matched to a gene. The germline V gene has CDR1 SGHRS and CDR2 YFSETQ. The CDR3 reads CASRLLGTGVADTQYF. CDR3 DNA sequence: TGCGCCAGCCGCCTATTAGGGACAGGGGTGGCAGATACGCAGTATTTT.

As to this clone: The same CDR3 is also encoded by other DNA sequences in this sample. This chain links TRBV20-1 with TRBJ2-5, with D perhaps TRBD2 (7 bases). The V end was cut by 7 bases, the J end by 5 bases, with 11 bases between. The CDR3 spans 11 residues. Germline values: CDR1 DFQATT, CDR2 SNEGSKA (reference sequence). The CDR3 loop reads CSVRGGETQYF. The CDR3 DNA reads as TGCAGTGTCAGGGGAGGGGAGACCCAGTACTTC.

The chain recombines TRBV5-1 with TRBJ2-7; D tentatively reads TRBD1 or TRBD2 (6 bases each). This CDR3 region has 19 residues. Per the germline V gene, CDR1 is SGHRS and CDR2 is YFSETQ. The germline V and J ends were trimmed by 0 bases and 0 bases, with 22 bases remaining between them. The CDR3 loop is CASSLVGGSRDTRSYEQYF. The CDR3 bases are TGCGCCAGCAGCTTGGTCGGAGGGAGTCGGGACACCCGCTCCTACGAGCAGTACTTC. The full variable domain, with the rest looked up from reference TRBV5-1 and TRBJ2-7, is KAGVTQTPRYLIKTRGQQVTLSCSPISGHRSVSWYQQTPGQGLQFLFEYFSETQRNKGNFPGRFSGRQFSNSRSEMNVSTLELGDSALYLCASSLVGGSRDTRSYEQYFGPGTRLTVT.

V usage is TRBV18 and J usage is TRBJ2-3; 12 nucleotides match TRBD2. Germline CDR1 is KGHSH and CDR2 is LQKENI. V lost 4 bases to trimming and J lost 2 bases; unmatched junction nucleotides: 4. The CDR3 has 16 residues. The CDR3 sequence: CASSQWTSGATDTQYF. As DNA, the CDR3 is TGTGCCAGCTCACAATGGACTAGCGGGGCCACAGATACGCAGTATTTT.

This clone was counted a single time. CDR3 residues: CASRPGLRIAGYGYTF. The CDR3 DNA reads as TGCGCCAGCAGGCCAGGACTGAGGATTGCTGGGTATGGCTACACCTTC. The chain joins TRBV5-1 to TRBJ1-2; D gene uncertain. Germline-derived CDR1 and CDR2 are SGHRS and YFSETQ. The V and J ends lost 5 bases and 5 bases respectively, with 22 bases between them. The CDR3 has 16 residues.

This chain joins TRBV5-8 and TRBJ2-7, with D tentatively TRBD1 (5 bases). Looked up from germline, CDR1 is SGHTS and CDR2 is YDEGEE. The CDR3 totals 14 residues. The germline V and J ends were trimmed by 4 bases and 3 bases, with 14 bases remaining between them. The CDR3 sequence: CASSRRQGFYEQYF. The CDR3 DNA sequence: TGTGCCAGCAGCCGCAGGCAGGGCTTCTACGAGCAGTACTTC.

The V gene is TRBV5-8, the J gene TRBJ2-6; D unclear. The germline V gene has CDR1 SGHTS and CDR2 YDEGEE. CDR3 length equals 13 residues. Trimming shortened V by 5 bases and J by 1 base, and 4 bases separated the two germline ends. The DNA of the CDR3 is TGTGCCAGCAGATTATCTGGGGCCAACGTCCTGACTTTC. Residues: CASRLSGANVLTF. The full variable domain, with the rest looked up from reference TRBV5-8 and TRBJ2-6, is EAGVTQSPTHLIKTRGQQATLRCSPISGHTSVYWYQQALGLGLQFLLWYDEGEERNRGNFPPRFSGRQFPNYSSELNVNALELEDSALYLCASRLSGANVLTFGAGSRLTVL.

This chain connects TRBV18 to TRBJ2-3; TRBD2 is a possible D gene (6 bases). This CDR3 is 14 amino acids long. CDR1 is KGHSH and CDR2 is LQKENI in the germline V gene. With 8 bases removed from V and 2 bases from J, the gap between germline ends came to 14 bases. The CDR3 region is CASASETSTDTQYF. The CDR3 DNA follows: TGTGCCAGCGCTAGCGAGACTTCCACAGATACGCAGTATTTT.

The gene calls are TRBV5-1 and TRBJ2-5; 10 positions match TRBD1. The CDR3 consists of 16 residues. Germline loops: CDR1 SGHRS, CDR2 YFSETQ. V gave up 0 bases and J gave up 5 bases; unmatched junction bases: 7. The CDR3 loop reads CASSLGQGAGWETQYF. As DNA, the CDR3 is TGCGCCAGCAGCTTGGGACAGGGGGCTGGTTGGGAGACCCAGTACTTC.

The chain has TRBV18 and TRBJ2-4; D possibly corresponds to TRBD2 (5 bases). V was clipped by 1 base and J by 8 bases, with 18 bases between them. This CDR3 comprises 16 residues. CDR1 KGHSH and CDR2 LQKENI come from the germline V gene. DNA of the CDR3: TGTGCCAGCTCACCACTTGGGCGCAGCGGAGGCGACATTCAGTACTTC. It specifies CASSPLGRSGGDIQYF. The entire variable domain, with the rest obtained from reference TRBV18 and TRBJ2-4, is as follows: NAGVMQNPRHLVRRRGQEARLRCSPMKGHSHVYWYRQLPEEGLKFMVYLQKENIIDESGMPKERFSAEFPKEGPSILRIQQVVRGDSAAYFCASSPLGRSGGDIQYFGAGTRLSVL.

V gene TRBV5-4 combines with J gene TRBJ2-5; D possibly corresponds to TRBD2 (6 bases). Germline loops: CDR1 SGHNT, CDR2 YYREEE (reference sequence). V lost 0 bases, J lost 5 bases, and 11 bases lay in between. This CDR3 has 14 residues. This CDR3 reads CASSLGSGVETQYF. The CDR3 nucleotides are TGTGCCAGCAGCTTGGGATCGGGGGTCGAGACCCAGTACTTC.

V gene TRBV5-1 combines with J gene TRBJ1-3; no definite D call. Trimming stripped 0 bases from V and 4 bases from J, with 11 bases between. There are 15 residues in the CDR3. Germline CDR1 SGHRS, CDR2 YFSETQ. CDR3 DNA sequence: TGCGCCAGCAGCTTGGCCGGCCAGACCGGAAACACCATATATTTT. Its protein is CASSLAGQTGNTIYF.

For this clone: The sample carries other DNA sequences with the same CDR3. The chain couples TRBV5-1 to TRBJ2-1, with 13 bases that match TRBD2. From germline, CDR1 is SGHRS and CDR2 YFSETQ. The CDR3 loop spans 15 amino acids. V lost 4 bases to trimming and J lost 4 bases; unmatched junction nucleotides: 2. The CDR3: CASSLGLAGYNEQFF. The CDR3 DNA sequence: TGCGCCAGCAGCCTGGGACTAGCGGGGTACAATGAGCAGTTCTTC.

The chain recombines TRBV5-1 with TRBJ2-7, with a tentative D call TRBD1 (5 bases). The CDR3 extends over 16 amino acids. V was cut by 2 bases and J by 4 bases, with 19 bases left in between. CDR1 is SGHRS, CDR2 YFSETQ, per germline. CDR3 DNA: TGCGCCAGCAGCTTAGGGTCAACGGACAACCGGTACGAGCAGTACTTC. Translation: CASSLGSTDNRYEQYF.

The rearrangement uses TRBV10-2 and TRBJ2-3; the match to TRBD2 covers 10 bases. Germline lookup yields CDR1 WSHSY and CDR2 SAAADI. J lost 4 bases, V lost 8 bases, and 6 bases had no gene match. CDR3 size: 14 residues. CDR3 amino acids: CASLSGRVADTQYF. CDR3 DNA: TGCGCCAGCTTGAGCGGGAGGGTTGCAGATACGCAGTATTTT.

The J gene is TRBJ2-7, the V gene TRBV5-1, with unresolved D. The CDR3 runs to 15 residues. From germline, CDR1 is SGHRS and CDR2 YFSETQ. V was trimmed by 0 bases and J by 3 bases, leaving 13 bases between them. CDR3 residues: CASSLGPEGLYEQYF. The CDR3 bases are TGCGCCAGCAGCTTGGGGCCGGAAGGCCTCTACGAGCAGTACTTC.

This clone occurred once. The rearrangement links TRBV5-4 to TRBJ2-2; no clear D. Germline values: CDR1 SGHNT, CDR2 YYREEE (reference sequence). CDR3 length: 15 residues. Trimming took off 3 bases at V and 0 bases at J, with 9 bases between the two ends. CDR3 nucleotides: TGTGCCAGCAGCTCCCTAACTCCGAACACCGGGGAGCTGTTTTTT. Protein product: CASSSLTPNTGELFF. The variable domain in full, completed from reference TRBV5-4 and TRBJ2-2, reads ETGVTQSPTHLIKTRGQQVTLRCSSQSGHNTVSWYQQALGQGPQFIFQYYREEENGRGNFPPRFSGLQFPNYSSELNVNALELDDSALYLCASSSLTPNTGELFFGEGSRLTVL.

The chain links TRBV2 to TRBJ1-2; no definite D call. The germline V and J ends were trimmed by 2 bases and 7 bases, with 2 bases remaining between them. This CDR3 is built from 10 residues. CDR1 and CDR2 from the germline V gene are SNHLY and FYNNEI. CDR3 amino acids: CASSERGYTF. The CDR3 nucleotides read TGTGCCAGCAGTGAACGTGGCTACACCTTC.

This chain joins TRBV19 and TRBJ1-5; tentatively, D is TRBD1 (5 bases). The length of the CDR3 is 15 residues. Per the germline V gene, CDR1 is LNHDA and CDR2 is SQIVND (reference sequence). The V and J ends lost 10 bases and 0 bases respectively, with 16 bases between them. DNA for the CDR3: TGTGCCACTACCTTCGGGACTTATAGCAATCAGCCCCAGCATTTT. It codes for CATTFGTYSNQPQHF.